Listed below are T cell receptor beta chains from one sample, sequenced in a study of blood T cell repertoires in COVID-19. Sequenced by immunoSEQ multiplex PCR; TCRdb stores in-frame clones only, minus some. The table records 55,000 or so clones, almost 85% of them present only once. Input material: peripheral blood. The receptors stem from a human donor in a cohort sampled during active COVID-19. The CDR3 runs from the conserved cysteine through the conserved F or W. Fields, in order: V gene, D gene, clone size, J gene, CDR3 DNA, CDR3 protein. A D gene is named only where the DNA matches it firmly. Clone size is not always given. Where it is, it says once, few, many or a class for expanded clones.

TRBV24-1	NA	NA	TRBJ2-1	TGTGCCACCAGACAGGGCGCGGGTACCTACAATGAGCAGTTCTTC	CATRQGAGTYNEQFF
TRBV11-2	TRBD2	NA	TRBJ2-5	TGTGCCAGCAGCTTACCGGGACTAGGGGAGGAGACCCAGTACTTC	CASSLPGLGEETQYF
TRBV18	TRBD1	NA	TRBJ1-1	TGTGCCAGCTCATCGATACCGGGACAGCCTATGAACACTGAAGCTTTCTTT	CASSSIPGQPMNTEAFF
TRBV4-1	NA	NA	TRBJ1-1	TGCGCCAGCAGCCAAGATCTGGGGGCAGTGACTGAAGCTTTCTTT	CASSQDLGAVTEAFF
TRBV4-1	TRBD2	NA	TRBJ2-3	TGCGCCAGCAGCCAAGCCAAAACTAGCGGGAGGACAGATACGCAGTATTTT	CASSQAKTSGRTDTQYF
TRBV28	TRBD2	NA	TRBJ2-2	TGTGCTATACTAGCGGAGAGCCACGGGGAGCTGTTTTTT	CAILAESHGELFF
TRBV5-1	TRBD1	NA	TRBJ2-2	TGCGCCAGCAGCCCCAGGACAGGGTCTAACACCGGGGAGCTGTTTTTT	CASSPRTGSNTGELFF
TRBV4-2	NA	NA	TRBJ2-7	TGTGCCAGCAGCCAAGCTGGGTACAGGGACGGCGAGCAGTACTTC	CASSQAGYRDGEQYF
TRBV9	NA	NA	TRBJ2-1	TGTGCCAGCAGCGTAGATAGAAATGAGCAGTTCTTC	CASSVDRNEQFF
TRBV19	TRBD1	NA	TRBJ2-7	TGTGCCAGTAGTAGAGGACAGGGCGGGCAACACGAGCAGTACTTC	CASSRGQGGQHEQYF
TRBV19	NA	NA	TRBJ1-1	TGTGCCAGTAGTATTAAGGGGTTCACTGAAGCTTTCTTT	CASSIKGFTEAFF
TRBV6-5	NA	NA	TRBJ2-1	TGTACCGCAGGAAAATCCTACAATGAGCAGTTCTTC	CTAGKSYNEQFF
TRBV6-5	NA	NA	TRBJ1-2	TGTGCCAGCAGTTACTCCCTGGGCAGGGTGGATGGCTACACCTTC	CASSYSLGRVDGYTF
TRBV7-2	NA	NA	TRBJ1-6	TGTGCCAGCACCCAAGGGAGGCCCTATAATTCACCCCTCCACTTT	CASTQGRPYNSPLHF
TRBV24-1	NA	few	TRBJ2-7	TGTGCCACCAGTGATTTGCTCTTTACGACCGACTCCTTC	CATSDLLFTTDSF
TRBV6-2/TRBV6-3	NA	NA	TRBJ1-6	TGTGCCAGCACCCCCGGTGGAGGGGAACGGCGGTCACCCCTCCACTTT	CASTPGGGERRSPLHF
TRBV10-3	NA	NA	TRBJ2-7	TGTGCCATCAGTGAAAGAAGACAGGCCGACGAGCAGTACTTC	CAISERRQADEQYF
TRBV19	TRBD1	NA	TRBJ1-2	TGTGCCAGTAGCACTACAGGGGGCGGGGGCTACACCTTC	CASSTTGGGGYTF
TRBV30	TRBD1	NA	TRBJ2-1	TGTGCCACCAAGGACAGGTTTCCCTACAATGAGCAGTTCTTC	CATKDRFPYNEQFF
TRBV15	NA	NA	TRBJ2-3	TGTGCCACCAGCAGAGACCCGGGAGATACGCAGTATTTT	CATSRDPGDTQYF
TRBV9	NA	NA	TRBJ1-2	TGTGCCAGCACCCCTATGAGTCAAAAATGGACAGCACTTAACTATGGCTACACCTTC	CASTPMSQKWTALNYGYTF
TRBV28	TRBD2	once	TRBJ2-7	TGTGCCAGCAGTTTTCATCGACTAGCGGGAACCTACGAGCAGTACTTC	CASSFHRLAGTYEQYF
TRBV6-2/TRBV6-3	TRBD2	NA	TRBJ2-7	TGTGCCAGCAGTTACCGGGGGGAGTACGCCGAGCAGTACTTC	CASSYRGEYAEQYF
TRBV27	NA	NA	TRBJ1-6	TGTGCCAGCAGTTTTCAGAGTCCCCACAGGTCCTATAATTCACCCCTCCACTTT	CASSFQSPHRSYNSPLHF
TRBV9	TRBD2	NA	TRBJ2-5	TGTGCCAGGGAAGCGGGACCGGACCCCTTCCAAGAGACCCAGTACTTC	CAREAGPDPFQETQYF
TRBV19	TRBD2	NA	TRBJ2-3	TGTGCCAGTAGTACAAACTTACACGAGAGGTGGCTAGCGGGCCGCACAGATACGCAGTATTTT	CASSTNLHERWLAGRTDTQYF
TRBV6-4	TRBD1	NA	TRBJ1-1	TGTGCCAGCAGTGACGGGACAGGGTTGGACACTGAAGCTTTCTTT	CASSDGTGLDTEAFF
TRBV19	NA	NA	TRBJ1-2	TGTGCCAGTAGTCCACAGGGTACCTATGGCTACACCTTC	CASSPQGTYGYTF
TRBV5-1	NA	NA	TRBJ2-3	TGCGCCAGCAGCCCCTACTCAGATACGCAGTATTTT	CASSPYSDTQYF
TRBV14	TRBD1	NA	TRBJ1-2	TGTGCCAGCAGTCAAGGGGAAAGGGGGCCTCTTGGCTACACCTTC	CASSQGERGPLGYTF
TRBV7-9	NA	NA	TRBJ1-2	TGTGCCAGCAGCTTACCGGGGGGTCGGTATGGCTACACCTTC	CASSLPGGRYGYTF
TRBV18	TRBD2	NA	TRBJ2-5	TGTGCCAGCTCAACCGGGACTAGCGTATGGGAAGAGACCCAGTACTTC	CASSTGTSVWEETQYF
TRBV5-1	NA	NA	TRBJ2-5	TGCGCCAGCAGCTACAGGGCGAGGGAGACCCAGTACTTC	CASSYRARETQYF
TRBV6-5	NA	NA	TRBJ2-1	TGTGCCAGCGCCCTTCGTGGGAGCTCCTACAATGAGCAGTTCTTC	CASALRGSSYNEQFF
TRBV5-5	TRBD1	once	TRBJ2-7	TGTGCCAGCAGCGCGCGACAGGGAGTCGACTACGAGCAGTACTTC	CASSARQGVDYEQYF
TRBV6-2/TRBV6-3	NA	NA	TRBJ2-7	TGTGCCAGCAGTTACGGGGGGAGCGTCTACGAGCAGTACTTC	CASSYGGSVYEQYF
TRBV4-2	TRBD1	NA	TRBJ2-3	TGTGCCAGCAGCCCCGAGGGGGACAGGGAGGCAGATACGCAGTATTTT	CASSPEGDREADTQYF
TRBV5-1	NA	NA	TRBJ1-1	TGCGCCAGCAGCTTGGGACAGGCCACTGAAGCTTTCTTT	CASSLGQATEAFF
TRBV30	NA	NA	TRBJ2-7	TGTGCCTGGAACACAGGTACCTACGAGCAGTACTTC	CAWNTGTYEQYF
TRBV5-8	NA	NA	TRBJ1-2	TGTGCCAGCAGCTCACAGGGTCACTATGGCTACACCTTC	CASSSQGHYGYTF
TRBV4-2	NA	NA	TRBJ1-2	TGTGCCAGCAGCCAAGAGGGGGCCGGTGGCTACACCTTC	CASSQEGAGGYTF
TRBV7-6	TRBD1	NA	TRBJ1-2	TGTGCCAGCAGCCGCGGGACAGGGGAGTACTATGGCTACACCTTC	CASSRGTGEYYGYTF
TRBV5-4	NA	NA	TRBJ2-2	TGTGCCAGCAGCCGCAGGGAAAACACCGGGGAGCTGTTTTTT	CASSRRENTGELFF
TRBV4-1	TRBD2	NA	TRBJ2-7	TGCGCCAGCAGCGAAGCAGGGAGAGGACTAGTCCTAGAGCAGTACTTC	CASSEAGRGLVLEQYF
TRBV13	NA	few	TRBJ2-1	TGTGCCAGCAGCTTAATAGCGGAGAACTACAATGAGCAGTTCTTC	CASSLIAENYNEQFF
TRBV1	NA	NA	TRBJ2-7	TGCACCCCCACGGTCAGCGGGAGGGAACACGAGCAGTACTTC	CTPTVSGREHEQYF
TRBV30	NA	once	TRBJ2-1	TGTGCCTGGAGACGGGGTACCTACAATGAGCAGTTCTTC	CAWRRGTYNEQFF
TRBV19	NA	NA	TRBJ1-3	TGTGCAAGTACACGGGGGGGCTCTGGAAACACCATATATTTT	CASTRGGSGNTIYF
TRBV5-1	NA	NA	TRBJ2-5	TGCGCCAGCAGCTTGGACGGGGAGACCCAGTACTTC	CASSLDGETQYF
TRBV11-2	TRBD1	NA	TRBJ2-3	TGTGCCAGCAGCTTAGATTTAGGGACAGGGTTAGGGACGCAGTATTTT	CASSLDLGTGLGTQYF
TRBV11-2	TRBD2	NA	TRBJ2-1	TGTGCCAGCAGCCCACGGACTAGCGGGGGGTGGGATGAGCAGTTCTTC	CASSPRTSGGWDEQFF
TRBV7-2	NA	NA	TRBJ2-7	TGTGCCAGCAGCCCGTTCGACGAGCAGTACTTC	CASSPFDEQYF
TRBV2	TRBD1	NA	TRBJ2-2	TGTGCCAGCACGGGCAGGGGGCTCACCGGGGAGCTGTTTTTT	CASTGRGLTGELFF
TRBV7-3	TRBD2	once	TRBJ2-5	TGTGCCAGCAGCGCCCTGGGAGGGAGGTCTGAGACCCAGTACTTC	CASSALGGRSETQYF
TRBV15	NA	NA	TRBJ1-3	TGTGCCACCAGCAGAACAGGGATGGGTAACACCATATATTTT	CATSRTGMGNTIYF